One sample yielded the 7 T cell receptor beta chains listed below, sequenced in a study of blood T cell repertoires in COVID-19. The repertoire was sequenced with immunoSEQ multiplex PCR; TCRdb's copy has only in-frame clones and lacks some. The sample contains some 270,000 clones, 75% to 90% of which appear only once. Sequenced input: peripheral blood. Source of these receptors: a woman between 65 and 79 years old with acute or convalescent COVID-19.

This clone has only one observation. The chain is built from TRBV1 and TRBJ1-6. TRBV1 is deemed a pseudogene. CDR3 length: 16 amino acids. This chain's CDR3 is CTSSQGLGAAGSPLHF. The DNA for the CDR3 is TGCACCAGCAGCCAAGGTCTTGGCGCGGCGGGGTCACCCCTCCACTTT.

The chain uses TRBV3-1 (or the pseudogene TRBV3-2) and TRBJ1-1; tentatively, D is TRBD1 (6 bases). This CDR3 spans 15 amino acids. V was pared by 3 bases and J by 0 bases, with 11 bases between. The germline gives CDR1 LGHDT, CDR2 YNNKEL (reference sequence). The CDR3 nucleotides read TGTGCCAGCAGCCATACAGGGAGCATGAACACTGAAGCTTTCTTT. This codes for CASSHTGSMNTEAFF.

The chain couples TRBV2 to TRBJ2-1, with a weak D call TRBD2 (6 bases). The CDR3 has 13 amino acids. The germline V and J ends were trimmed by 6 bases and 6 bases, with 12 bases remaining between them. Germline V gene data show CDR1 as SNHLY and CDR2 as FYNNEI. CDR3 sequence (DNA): TGTGCCAGCAGGGCCGGGACTTCCAATGAGCAGTTCTTC. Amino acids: CASRAGTSNEQFF.

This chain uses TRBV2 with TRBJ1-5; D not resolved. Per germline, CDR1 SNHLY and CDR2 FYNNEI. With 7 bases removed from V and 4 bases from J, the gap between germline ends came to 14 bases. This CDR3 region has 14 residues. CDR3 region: CASKDLPGNQPQHF. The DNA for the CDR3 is TGTGCCAGCAAGGATCTCCCGGGAAATCAGCCCCAGCATTTT.

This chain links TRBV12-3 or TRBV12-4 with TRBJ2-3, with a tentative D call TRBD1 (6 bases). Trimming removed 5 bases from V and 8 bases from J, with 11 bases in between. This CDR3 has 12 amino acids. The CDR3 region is CASSQQGGTQYF. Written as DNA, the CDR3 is TGTGCCAGCAGTCAACAGGGTGGTACGCAGTATTTT.

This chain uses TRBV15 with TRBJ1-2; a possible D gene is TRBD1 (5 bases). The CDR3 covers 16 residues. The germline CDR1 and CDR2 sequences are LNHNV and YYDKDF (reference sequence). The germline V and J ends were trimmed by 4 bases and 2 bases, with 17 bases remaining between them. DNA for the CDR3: TGTGCCACCAGCATGGGGGGAGGCAGGGACAACTATGGCTACACCTTC. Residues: CATSMGGGRDNYGYTF.

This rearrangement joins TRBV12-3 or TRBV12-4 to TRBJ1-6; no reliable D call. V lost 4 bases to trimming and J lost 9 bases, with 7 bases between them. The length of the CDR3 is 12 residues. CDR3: CASSSNGSPLHF. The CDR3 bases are TGTGCCAGCAGTTCAAACGGTTCACCCCTCCACTTT.